The following is a T cell receptor (beta chain) sequence with its context. Sequence at one end of the junction differs from germline and may be a read error. The CDR3 sequence is 13 residues long. CDR1 is MNHNY and CDR2 is SVGAGI in the germline V gene (reference sequence). Via MiXCR, TCRdb re-called the 5' RACE reads, giving one row per CDR3 protein. The table records tens of thousands of distinct CDR3 sequences, 28% of them present only once. This rearrangement joins TRBV6-6 to TRBJ1-2; no clear D gene. The receptor was isolated from a female donor with breast cancer. The sample consisted of tumor-infiltrating memory CD4+ T cells sorted from the breast tumor. Described subset: memory CD4+ T cells, CD4+CD45RO+CD25-. The CDR3 DNA follows: TGTGCCAGCAGTGGTCAGGCCGCCTATGGCTGCACCTTC. This sequence encodes CASSGQAAYGCTF.